This T cell receptor (beta chain) was documented in a study of cytomegalovirus exposure and HLA in healthy donors. Note on this clone: What it binds is not known.

It was with 60 Vbeta and 13 Jbeta primers that the PCR ran. In the original workflow: Later work found 65 million to 100 million unique TCR beta chains, with approximately 12 million shared. Assay used: immunoSEQ multiplex PCR; TCRdb lists only in-frame clones, some missing. V and J calls and clone size come straight from that table; D and trimming were deduced from the DNA. The table has about 190,000 clones, 70% to 75% seen once. General study points: Reportedly, diagnosis of cytomegalovirus status by the classifier showed high specificity and sensitivity. As a later analysis revealed, most CMV-associated TCR beta chains appeared HLA-restricted. Across donors, sequencing depth was assumed by presence/absence analyses to be roughly uniform.

Germline CDR1 reads MRHNA; CDR2 reads SNTAGT. The CDR3 covers 17 residues. V lost 7 bases and J lost 2; bases outside the gene matches: 13. The specimen was PBMCs. The clonotype originates from a man aged 30 to 39 in good health and CMV-seropositive. This chain links TRBV6-4 with TRBJ2-5; 10 bases are a match to TRBD2. CDR3 residues: CASIRLRGAGGQETQYF. CDR3 in DNA: TGTGCCAGCATTCGCCTAAGGGGAGCGGGGGGGCAAGAGACCCAGTACTTC.